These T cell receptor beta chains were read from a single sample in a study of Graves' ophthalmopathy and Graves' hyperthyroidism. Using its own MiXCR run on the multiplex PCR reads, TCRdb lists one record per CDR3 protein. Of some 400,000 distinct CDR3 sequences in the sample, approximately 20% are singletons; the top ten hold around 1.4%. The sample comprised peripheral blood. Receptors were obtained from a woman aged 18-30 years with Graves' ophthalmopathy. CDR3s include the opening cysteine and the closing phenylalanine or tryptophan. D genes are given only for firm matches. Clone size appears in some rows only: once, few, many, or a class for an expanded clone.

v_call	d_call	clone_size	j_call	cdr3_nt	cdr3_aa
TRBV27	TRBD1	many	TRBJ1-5	TGTGCCAGCAGGCTACAGGGGGCTAGTCAGCCCCAGCATTTT	CASRLQGASQPQHF
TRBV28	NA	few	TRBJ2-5	TGTGCCAGCAGTGAAATGAGGGAGACCCAGTACTTC	CASSEMRETQYF
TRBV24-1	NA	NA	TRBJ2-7	TGTGCCACCAGTGATTCTAATTCCTACGAGCAGTACTTC	CATSDSNSYEQYF
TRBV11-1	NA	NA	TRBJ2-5	TGTGCCAGCAGCCCTGTGGGGGGGGCAGAGACCCAGTACTTC	CASSPVGGAETQYF
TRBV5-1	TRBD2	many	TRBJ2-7	TGCGCCAGCAGCTTCGGAGGGGAGGGTGGCAACGAGCAGTACTTC	CASSFGGEGGNEQYF
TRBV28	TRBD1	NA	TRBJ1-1	TGTGCCAGCAGTTCAGGGGGCGAGGGGAACACTGAAGCTTTCTTT	CASSSGGEGNTEAFF
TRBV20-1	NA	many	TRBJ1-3	TGCAGTGCTCCTTCCCAGTCTGGAAACACCATATATTTT	CSAPSQSGNTIYF
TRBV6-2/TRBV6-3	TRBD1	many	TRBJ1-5	TGTGCCAGCAGTGACCCGGGACAGGGAATAGGGCAGCCCCAGCATTTT	CASSDPGQGIGQPQHF
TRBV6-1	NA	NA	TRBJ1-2	TGTGCCAGCAGTGAAGCGCCCCGGAGGGGCTACACCTTC	CASSEAPRRGYTF
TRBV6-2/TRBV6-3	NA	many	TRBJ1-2	TGTGCCAGCAGTTACTCGAGGAATGACGGATCGGCTTCTTATGGCTACACCTTC	CASSYSRNDGSASYGYTF